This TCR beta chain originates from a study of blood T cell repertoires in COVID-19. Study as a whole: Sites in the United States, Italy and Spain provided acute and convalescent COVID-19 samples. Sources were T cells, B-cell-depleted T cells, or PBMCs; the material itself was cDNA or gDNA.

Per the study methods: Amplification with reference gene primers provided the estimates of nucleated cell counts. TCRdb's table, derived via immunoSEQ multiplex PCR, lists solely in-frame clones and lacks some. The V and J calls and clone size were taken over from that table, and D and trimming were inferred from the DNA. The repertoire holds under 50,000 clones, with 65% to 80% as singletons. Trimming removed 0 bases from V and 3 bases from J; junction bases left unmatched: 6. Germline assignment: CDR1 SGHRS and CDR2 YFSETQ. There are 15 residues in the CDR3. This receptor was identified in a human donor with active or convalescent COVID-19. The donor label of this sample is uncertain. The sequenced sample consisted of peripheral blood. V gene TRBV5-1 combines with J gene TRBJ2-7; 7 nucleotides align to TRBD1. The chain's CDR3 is CASSLGQGPLYEQYF. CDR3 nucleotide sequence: TGCGCCAGCAGCTTGGGACAGGGTCCCCTCTACGAGCAGTACTTC.